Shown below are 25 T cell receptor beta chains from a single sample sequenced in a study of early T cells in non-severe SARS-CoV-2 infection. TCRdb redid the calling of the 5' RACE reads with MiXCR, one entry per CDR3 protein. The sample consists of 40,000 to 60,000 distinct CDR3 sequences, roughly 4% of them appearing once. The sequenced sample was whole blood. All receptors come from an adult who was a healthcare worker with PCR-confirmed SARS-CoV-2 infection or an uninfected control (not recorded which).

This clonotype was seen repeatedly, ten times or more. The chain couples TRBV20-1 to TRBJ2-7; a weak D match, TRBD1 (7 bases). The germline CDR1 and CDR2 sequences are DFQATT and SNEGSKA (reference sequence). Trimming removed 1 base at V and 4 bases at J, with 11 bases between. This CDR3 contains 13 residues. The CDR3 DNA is TGCAGTGCTAGAGCGGCAGGGGGGTACGAGCAGTACTTC. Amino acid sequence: CSARAAGGYEQYF.

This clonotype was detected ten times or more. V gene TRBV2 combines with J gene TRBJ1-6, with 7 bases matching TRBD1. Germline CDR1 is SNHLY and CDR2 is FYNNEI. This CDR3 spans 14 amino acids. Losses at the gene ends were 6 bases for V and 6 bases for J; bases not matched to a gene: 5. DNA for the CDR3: TGTGCCAGCAGAGGGGACAGTCCTAATTCACCCCTCCACTTT. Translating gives CASRGDSPNSPLHF.

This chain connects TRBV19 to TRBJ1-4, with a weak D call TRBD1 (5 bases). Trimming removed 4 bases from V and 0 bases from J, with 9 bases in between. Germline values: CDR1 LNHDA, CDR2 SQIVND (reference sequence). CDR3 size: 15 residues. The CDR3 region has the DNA TGTGCCAGTAGTACACGACAGTCAACTAATGAAAAACTGTTTTTT. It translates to CASSTRQSTNEKLFF.

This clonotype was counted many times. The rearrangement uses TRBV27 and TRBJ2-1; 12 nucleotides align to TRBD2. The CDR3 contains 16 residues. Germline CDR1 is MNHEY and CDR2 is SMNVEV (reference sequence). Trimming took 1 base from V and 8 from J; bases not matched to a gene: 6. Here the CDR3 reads CASSLLGLAGRDEQFF. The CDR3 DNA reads TGTGCCAGCAGTTTATTGGGACTAGCGGGTAGGGATGAGCAGTTCTTC.

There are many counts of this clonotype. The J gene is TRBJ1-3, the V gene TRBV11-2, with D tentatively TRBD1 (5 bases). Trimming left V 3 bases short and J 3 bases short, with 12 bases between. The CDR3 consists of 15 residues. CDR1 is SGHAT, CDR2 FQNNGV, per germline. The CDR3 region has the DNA TGTGCCAGCAGCTTTCGTGGGGCGCGTGGAAACACCATATATTTT. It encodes CASSFRGARGNTIYF.

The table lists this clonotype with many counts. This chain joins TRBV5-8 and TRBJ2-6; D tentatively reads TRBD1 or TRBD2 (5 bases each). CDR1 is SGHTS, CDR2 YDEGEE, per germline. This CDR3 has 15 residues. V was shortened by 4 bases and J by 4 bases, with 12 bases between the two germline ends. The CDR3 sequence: CASSTGRRGANVLTF. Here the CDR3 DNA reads TGTGCCAGCAGCACGGGACGGCGGGGGGCCAACGTCCTGACTTTC.

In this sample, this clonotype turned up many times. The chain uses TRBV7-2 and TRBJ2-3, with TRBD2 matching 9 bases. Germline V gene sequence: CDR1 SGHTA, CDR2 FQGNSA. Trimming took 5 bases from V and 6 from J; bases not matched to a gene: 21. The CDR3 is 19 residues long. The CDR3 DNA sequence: TGTGCCAGCAGCCTGGCTACAGGGGCGGTAGCGGGAGTCGGCGATACGCAGTATTTT. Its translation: CASSLATGAVAGVGDTQYF.

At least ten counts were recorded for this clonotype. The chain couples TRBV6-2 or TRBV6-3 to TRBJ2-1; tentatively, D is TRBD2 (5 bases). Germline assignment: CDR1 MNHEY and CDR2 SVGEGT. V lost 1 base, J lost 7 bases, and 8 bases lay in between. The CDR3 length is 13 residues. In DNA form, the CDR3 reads TGTGCCAGCAGTTACTTGCGGACTAATGAGCAGTTCTTC. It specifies CASSYLRTNEQFF.

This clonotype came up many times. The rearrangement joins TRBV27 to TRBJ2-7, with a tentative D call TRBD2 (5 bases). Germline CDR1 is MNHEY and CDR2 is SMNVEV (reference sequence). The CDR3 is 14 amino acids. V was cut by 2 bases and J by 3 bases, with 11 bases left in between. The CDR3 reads CASSLRNGDYEQYF. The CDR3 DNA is TGTGCCAGCAGTTTACGGAACGGGGACTACGAGCAGTACTTC.

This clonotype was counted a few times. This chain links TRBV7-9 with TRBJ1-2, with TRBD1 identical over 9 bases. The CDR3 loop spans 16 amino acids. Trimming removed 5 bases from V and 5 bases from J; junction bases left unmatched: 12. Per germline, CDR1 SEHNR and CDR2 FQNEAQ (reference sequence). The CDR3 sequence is CASSLGAGQGSYGYTF. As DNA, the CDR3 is TGTGCCAGCAGCCTTGGTGCGGGACAGGGTTCTTATGGCTACACCTTC.

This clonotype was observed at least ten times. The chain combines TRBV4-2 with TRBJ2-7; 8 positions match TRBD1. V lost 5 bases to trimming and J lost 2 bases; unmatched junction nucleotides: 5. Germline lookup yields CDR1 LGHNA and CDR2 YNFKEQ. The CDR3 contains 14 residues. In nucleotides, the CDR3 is TGTGCCAGCAGCGTTCGGACAGGGCCCTACGAGCAGTACTTC. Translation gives CASSVRTGPYEQYF.

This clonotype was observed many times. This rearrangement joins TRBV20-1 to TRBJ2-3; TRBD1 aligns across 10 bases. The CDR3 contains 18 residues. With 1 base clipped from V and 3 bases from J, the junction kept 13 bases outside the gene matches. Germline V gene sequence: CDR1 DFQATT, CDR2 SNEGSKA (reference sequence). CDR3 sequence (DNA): TGCAGTGCTAGAGCCGTGGGTCCCGGGACAGGGGCAACAGATACGCAGTATTTT. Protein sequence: CSARAVGPGTGATDTQYF.

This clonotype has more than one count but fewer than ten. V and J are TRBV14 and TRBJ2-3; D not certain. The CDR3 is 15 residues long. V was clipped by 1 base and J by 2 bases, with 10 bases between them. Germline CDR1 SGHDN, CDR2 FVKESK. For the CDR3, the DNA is TGTGCCAGCAGCCAAGCGCGGTACCCCACAGATACGCAGTATTTT. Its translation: CASSQARYPTDTQYF.

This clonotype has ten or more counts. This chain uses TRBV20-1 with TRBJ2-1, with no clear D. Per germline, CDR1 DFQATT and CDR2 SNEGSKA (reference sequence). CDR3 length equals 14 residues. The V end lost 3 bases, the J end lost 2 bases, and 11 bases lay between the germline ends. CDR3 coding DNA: TGCAGTGCTAGCGGTTTGGACCCCTACAATGAGCAGTTCTTC. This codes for CSASGLDPYNEQFF.

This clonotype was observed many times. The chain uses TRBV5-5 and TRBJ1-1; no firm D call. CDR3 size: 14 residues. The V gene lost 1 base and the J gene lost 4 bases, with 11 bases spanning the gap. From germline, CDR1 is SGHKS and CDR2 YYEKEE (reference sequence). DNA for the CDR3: TGTGCCAGCAGCTTGTCAGAACATGGCACTGAAGCTTTCTTT. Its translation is CASSLSEHGTEAFF.

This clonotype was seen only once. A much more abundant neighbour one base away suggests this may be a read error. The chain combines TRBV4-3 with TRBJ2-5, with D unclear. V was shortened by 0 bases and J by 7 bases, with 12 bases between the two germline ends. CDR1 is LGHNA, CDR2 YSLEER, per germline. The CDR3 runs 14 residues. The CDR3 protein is CASSQDRASGTQYF. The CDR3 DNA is TGCGCCAGCAGCCAAGATAGGGCCTCTGGGACCCAGTACTTC.

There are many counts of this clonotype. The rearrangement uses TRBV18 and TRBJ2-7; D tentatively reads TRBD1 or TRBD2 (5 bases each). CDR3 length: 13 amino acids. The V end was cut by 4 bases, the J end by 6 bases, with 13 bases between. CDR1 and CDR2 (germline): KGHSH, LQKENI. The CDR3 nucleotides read TGTGCCAGCTCACGGGACCAACTAGGCGAGCAGTACTTC. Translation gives CASSRDQLGEQYF.

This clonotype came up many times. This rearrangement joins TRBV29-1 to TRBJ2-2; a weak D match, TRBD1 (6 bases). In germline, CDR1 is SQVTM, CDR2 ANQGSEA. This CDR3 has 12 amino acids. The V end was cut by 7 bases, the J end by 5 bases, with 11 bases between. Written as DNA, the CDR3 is TGCAGCGGGATAGGGGGAACCGGGGAGCTGTTTTTT. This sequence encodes CSGIGGTGELFF.

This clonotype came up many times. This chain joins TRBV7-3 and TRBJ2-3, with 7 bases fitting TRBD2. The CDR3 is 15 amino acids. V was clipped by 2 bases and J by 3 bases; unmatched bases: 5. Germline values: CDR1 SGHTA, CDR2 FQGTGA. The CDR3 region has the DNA TGTGCCAGCAGCTTAGGACTAGGTTGGACAGATACGCAGTATTTT. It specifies CASSLGLGWTDTQYF.

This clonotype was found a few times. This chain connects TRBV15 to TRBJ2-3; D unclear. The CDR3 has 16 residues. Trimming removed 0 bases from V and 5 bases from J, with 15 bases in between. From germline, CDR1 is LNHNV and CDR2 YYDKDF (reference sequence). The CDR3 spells CATSRDVAAPRDTQYF. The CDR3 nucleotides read TGTGCCACCAGCAGAGATGTGGCGGCGCCTAGAGATACGCAGTATTTT.

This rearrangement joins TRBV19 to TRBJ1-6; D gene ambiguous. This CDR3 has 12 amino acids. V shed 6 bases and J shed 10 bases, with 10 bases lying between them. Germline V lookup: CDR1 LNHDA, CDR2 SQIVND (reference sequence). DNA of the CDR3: TGTGCCAGTAGCTGGGGTTTATCACCCCTCCACTTT. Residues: CASSWGLSPLHF.

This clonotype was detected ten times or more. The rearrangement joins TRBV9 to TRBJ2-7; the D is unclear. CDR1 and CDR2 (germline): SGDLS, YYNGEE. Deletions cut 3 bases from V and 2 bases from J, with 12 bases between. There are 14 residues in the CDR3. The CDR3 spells CASSDPSPPYEQYF. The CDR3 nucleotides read TGTGCCAGCAGCGACCCGAGCCCCCCCTACGAGCAGTACTTC.

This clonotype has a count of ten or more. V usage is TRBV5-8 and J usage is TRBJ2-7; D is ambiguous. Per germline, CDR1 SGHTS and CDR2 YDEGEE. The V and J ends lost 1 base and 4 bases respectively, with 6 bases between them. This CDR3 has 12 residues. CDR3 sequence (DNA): TGTGCCAGCAGCTTGAACATATACGAGCAGTACTTC. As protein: CASSLNIYEQYF.

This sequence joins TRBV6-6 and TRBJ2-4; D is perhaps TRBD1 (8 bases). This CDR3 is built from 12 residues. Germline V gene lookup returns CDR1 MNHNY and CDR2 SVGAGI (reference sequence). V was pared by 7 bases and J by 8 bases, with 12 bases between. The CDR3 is CASNTGGDIQYF. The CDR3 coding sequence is TGTGCCAGCAACACAGGGGGGGACATTCAGTACTTC.

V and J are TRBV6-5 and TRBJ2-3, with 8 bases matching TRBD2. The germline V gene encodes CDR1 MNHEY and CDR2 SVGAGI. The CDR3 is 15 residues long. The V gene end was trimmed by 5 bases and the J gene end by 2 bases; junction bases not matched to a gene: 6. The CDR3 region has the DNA TGTGCCAGCAGTCCAAGCGGGAGAGTCACAGATACGCAGTATTTT. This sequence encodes CASSPSGRVTDTQYF.